This TCR beta chain was sequenced in a study of blood T cell repertoires in COVID-19 (dated by TCRdb to about 2020). With regard to the full study: Samples from collaborators originated in the United States, Italy and Spain and spanned both the acute and convalescent phases of COVID-19. The sample metadata nearly always contained a de-identified subject ID, COVID-19 status, age in years and sex. HLA class I and class II types, where available, came from metadata supplied by the sample provider rather than from assay-based typing. The dataset comprised deeply sampled blood TCRbeta repertoires from subjects exposed to, actively infected with, or recovered from COVID-19. The samples were drawn from the first 160 participants of the ongoing ImmuneRACE study and from 1,254 subjects provided by 6 global collaborators. The repertoires were released in a freely available public database meant as a resource for research on the immune response to SARS-CoV-2. The material from the prospective study consisted of cDNA or gDNA derived from T cells, B-cell-depleted T cells, or PBMCs.

Whole blood was collected in K2EDTA tubes by collaborating institutions according to the institutions' own protocols. Collaborator samples were shipped for TCRbeta analysis as frozen whole blood, isolated PBMCs, or DNA extracted from either sample type. Broad study findings and their caveats: How much clinical and demographic metadata was included differed by source and by participant, and the metadata was provided uncurated.

Comment on this clone: This receptor's antigen is unknown. Nothing much larger sits one base from this clone, and base qualities are not available.

TCRbeta CDR3 regions were amplified from genomic DNA by means of the immunoSEQ Assay, a bias-controlled multiplex PCR. As for the authors' bioinformatics: Within the assay, amplification of reference gene primers was used to estimate how many nucleated cells each sample contained. To quantify the absolute abundance of each unique TCRbeta CDR3 rearrangement, sequence reads were collapsed and filtered. For each sample, productive Simpson clonality was calculated as the square root of Simpson's diversity index across productive rearrangements. In TCRdb, the immuneACCESS table is reduced to in-frame sequences with V and J assigned. These tables do not hold every clone; where another copy was compared, an unresolved V gene accounts for under half, and the others remain unexplained. V and J calls and clone size are as listed in that table; D and trimming were resolved from the DNA. The sample includes some 460,000 clones, with roughly 91% observed a single time. The biggest ten clones account for around 4.5% of the sample.

Germline trimming: 0 bases from V, 5 bases from J; junction bases outside gene matches: 10. Taken from the germline V gene, the CDR1 and CDR2 loops are MNHEY and SVGEGT. The CDR3 covers 18 residues, taking in both the cysteine and the phenylalanine. Only the CDR3 portion is preserved as DNA: 54 bases, with reading frame beginning at the first base. This chain joins TRBV6-2 or TRBV6-3 to TRBJ2-1; TRBD1 agrees with 10 junctional bases. The sample comprised peripheral blood. The sequence was obtained from a woman aged 25 to 45 with acute or convalescent COVID-19. The CDR3 protein: CASSYSTWTGGENNEQFF. The bases are TGTGCCAGCAGTTACTCGACGTGGACAGGGGGGGAAAACAATGAGCAGTTCTTC.